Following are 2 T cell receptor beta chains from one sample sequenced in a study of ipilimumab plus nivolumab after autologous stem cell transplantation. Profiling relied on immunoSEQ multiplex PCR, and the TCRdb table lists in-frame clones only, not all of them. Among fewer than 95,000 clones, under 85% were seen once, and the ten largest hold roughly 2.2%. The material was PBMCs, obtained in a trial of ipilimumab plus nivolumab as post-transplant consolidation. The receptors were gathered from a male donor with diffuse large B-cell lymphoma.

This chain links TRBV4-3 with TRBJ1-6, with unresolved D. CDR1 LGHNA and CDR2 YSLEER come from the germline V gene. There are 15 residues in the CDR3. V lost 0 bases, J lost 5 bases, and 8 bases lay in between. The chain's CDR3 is CASSQEGPNNSPLHF. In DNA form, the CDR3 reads TGCGCCAGCAGCCAAGAGGGCCCGAATAATTCACCCCTCCACTTT.

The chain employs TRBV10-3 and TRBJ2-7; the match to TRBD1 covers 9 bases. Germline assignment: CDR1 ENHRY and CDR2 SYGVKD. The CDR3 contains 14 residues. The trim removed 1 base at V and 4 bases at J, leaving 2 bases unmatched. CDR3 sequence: CAISEFGTGYEQYF. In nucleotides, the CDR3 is TGTGCCATCAGTGAGTTTGGGACAGGGTACGAGCAGTACTTC.